One sample yielded the 6 T cell receptor beta chains listed below, sequenced in a study of spatial heterogeneity in lung cancer. TCRdb reprocessed the 5' RACE reads via MiXCR and lists one record per CDR3 protein. The sample carries 2,000 to 2,500 distinct CDR3 sequences, 27% recorded once. Noted time point: blood at routine non-recurrence follow-up after resection. The sequencing used PBMCs, collected at follow-up. These receptors were collected from a male donor with early-stage non-small cell lung cancer.

Turning to this clonotype: Being off target in a library aimed at alpha chains, this beta chain has a size of little meaning. This sequence joins TRBV28 and TRBJ2-4, with TRBD1 matching over 10 bases. The CDR3 covers 15 residues. Trimming removed 5 bases from V and 7 bases from J; junction bases left unmatched: 8. Germline values: CDR1 MDHEN, CDR2 SYDVKM. Here the CDR3 reads CASSPSGQGGNIQYF. Here the CDR3 DNA reads TGTGCCAGCAGTCCTTCAGGACAGGGGGGGAACATTCAGTACTTC.

This clonotype has a handful of counts. The library was built for alpha chains, so this beta chain is an off-target read and its size means little. The DNA of the CDR3 is TGCGCCAGCAGCCAAGAACGCCGCGCGAACACCGGGGAGCTGTTTTTT. This sequence encodes CASSQERRANTGELFF. The chain recombines TRBV4-1 with TRBJ2-2; the D is unclear. This CDR3 comprises 16 residues. Germline V CDR1 and CDR2: MGHRA, YSYEKL. Trimming removed 0 bases from V and 0 bases from J, with 8 bases in between.

Comment on this clonotype: The library was prepared for alpha chains; this beta chain is a stray read, so its frequency means little. This chain connects TRBV4-3 to TRBJ2-7, with no clear D. Germline CDR1 LGHNA, CDR2 YSLEER. The CDR3 runs 15 residues. Trimming stripped 5 bases from V and 1 base from J, with 15 bases between. The CDR3 is CASSSGMGLSYEQYF. CDR3 DNA sequence: TGCGCCAGCAGCTCTGGAATGGGATTATCCTACGAGCAGTACTTC.

This clonotype was recorded a few times. The library was built for alpha chains, so this beta chain is an off-target read and its size means little. The CDR3 spells CASSPRSEQYF. The DNA of the CDR3 is TGTGCCAGCAGCCCCCGTAGCGAGCAGTACTTC. This chain uses TRBV28 with TRBJ2-7; D gene uncertain. Germline CDR1 MDHEN, CDR2 SYDVKM. Trimming left V 6 bases short and J 6 bases short, with 9 bases between. The CDR3 spans 11 residues.

With respect to this clonotype: Since it is a stray read in a library aimed at alpha chains, this beta chain has a size that is not meaningful. The DNA for the CDR3 is TGCAGCGTTGAGGAGGGCGTGGAGACCCAGTACTTC. Amino acids: CSVEEGVETQYF. The V call is TRBV29-1, the J call TRBJ2-5, with D possibly being TRBD2 (6 bases). Germline values: CDR1 SQVTM, CDR2 ANQGSEA. This CDR3 region has 12 residues. The ends were cut back, 3 bases at V and 5 bases at J, with 10 bases in the middle.

This clonotype was observed a few times. This beta chain is a stray read from a library made for alpha chains; its abundance is not meaningful. The chain couples TRBV7-2 to TRBJ2-4; 8 bases fit TRBD1. The germline gives CDR1 SGHTA, CDR2 FQGNSA. V shed 5 bases, J shed 1 base, and the junction held 10 bases outside the gene matches. This CDR3 region has 17 residues. The CDR3 DNA follows: TGTGCCAGCAGCCCCGGACAGGGTATAGGGGCCAAAAACATTCAGTACTTC. The encoded protein is CASSPGQGIGAKNIQYF.